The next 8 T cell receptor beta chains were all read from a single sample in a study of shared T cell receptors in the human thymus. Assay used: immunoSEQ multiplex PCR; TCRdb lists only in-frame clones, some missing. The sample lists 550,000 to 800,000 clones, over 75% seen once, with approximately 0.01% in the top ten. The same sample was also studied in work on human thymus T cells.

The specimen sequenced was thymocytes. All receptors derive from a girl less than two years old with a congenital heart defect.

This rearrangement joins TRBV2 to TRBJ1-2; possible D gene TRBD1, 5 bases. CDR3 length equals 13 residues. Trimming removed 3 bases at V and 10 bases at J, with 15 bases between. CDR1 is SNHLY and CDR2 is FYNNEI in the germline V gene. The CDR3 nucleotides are TGTGCCAGCAGTGACAGGGTTATATTCGACTACACCTTC. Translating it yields CASSDRVIFDYTF.

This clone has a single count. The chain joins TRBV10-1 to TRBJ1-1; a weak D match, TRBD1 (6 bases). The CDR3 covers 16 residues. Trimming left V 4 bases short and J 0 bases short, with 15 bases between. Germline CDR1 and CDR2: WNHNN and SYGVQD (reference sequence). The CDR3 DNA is TGCGCCAGCAGTGGGGGGCCTGGATATATGAACACTGAAGCTTTCTTT. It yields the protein CASSGGPGYMNTEAFF.

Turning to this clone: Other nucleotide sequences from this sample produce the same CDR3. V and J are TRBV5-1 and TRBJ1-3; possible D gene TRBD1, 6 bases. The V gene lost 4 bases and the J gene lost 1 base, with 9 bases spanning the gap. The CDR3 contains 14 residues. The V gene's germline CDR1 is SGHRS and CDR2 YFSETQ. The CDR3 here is CASSPTGSGNTIYF. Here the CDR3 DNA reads TGCGCCAGCAGCCCGACAGGTTCTGGAAACACCATATATTTT.

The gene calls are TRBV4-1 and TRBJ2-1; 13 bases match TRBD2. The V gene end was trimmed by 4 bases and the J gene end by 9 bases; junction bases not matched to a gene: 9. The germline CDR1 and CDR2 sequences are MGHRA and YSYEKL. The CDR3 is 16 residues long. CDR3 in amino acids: CASSPKTSGGASEQFF. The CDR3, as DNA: TGCGCCAGCAGCCCGAAAACTAGCGGGGGGGCGAGTGAGCAGTTCTTC.

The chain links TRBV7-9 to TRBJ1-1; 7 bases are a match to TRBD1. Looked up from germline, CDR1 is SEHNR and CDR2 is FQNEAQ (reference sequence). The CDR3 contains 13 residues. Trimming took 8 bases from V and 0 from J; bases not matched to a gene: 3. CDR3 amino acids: CASDREVNTEAFF. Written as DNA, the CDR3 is TGTGCCAGCGACAGGGAGGTGAACACTGAAGCTTTCTTT.

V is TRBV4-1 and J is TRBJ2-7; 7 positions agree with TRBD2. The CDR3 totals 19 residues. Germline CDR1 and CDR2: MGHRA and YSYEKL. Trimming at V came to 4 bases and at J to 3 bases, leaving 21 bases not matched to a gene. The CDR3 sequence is CASSLTTVFPGGKLYEQYF. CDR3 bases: TGCGCCAGCAGCCTAACCACGGTATTTCCGGGGGGAAAACTCTACGAGCAGTACTTC.

CDR3 loop: CASSEAPLVTGELFF. The CDR3 DNA follows: TGTGCCAGCAGTGAAGCGCCGTTAGTCACCGGGGAGCTGTTTTTT. The chain has TRBV6-1 and TRBJ2-2; D call uncertain. This CDR3 comprises 15 residues. Germline CDR1 MNHNS, CDR2 SASEGT. Trimming took 0 bases from V and 4 from J, leaving 9 bases between them.

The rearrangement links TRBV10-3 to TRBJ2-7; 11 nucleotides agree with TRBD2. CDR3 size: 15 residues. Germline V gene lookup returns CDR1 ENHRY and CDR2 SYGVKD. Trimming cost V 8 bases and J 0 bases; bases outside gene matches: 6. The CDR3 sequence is CAIGQLAGGSYEQYF. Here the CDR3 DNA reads TGTGCCATCGGACAGCTAGCGGGGGGCTCCTACGAGCAGTACTTC.